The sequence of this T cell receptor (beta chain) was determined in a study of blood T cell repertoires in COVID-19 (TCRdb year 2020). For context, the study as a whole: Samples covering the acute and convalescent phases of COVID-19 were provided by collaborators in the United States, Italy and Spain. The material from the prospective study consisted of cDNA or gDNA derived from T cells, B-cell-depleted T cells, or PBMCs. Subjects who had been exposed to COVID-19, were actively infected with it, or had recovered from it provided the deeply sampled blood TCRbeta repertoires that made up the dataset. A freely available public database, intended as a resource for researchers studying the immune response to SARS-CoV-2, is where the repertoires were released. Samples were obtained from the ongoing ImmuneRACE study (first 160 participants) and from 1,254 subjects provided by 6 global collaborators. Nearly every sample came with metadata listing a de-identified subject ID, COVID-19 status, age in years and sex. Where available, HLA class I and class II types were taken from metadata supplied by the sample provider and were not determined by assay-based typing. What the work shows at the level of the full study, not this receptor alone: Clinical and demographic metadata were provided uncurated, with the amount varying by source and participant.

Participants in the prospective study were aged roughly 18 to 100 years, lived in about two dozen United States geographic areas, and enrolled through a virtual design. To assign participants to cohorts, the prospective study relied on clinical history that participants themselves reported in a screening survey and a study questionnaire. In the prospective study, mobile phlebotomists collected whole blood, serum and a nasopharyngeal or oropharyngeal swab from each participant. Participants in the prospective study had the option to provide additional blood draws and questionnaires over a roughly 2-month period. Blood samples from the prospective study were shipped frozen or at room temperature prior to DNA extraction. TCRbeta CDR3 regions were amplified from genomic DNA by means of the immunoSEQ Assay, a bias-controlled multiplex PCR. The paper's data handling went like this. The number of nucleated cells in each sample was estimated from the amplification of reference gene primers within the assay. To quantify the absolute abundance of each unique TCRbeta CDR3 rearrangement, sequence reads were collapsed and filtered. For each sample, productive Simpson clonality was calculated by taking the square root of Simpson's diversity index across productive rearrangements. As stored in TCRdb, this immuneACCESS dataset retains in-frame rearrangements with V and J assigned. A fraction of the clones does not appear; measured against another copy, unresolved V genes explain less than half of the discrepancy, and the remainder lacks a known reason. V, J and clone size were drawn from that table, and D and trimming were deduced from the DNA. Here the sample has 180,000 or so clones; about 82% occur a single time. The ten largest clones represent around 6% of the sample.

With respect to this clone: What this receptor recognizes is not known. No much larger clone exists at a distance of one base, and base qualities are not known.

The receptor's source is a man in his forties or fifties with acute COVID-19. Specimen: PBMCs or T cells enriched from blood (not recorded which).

The CDR3 region has the sequence CASTQRGVGLFF. The sequenced DNA is TGTGCCAGCACCCAAAGGGGCGTCGGGCTGTTTTTT. Recombination joined TRBV28 with TRBJ2-2; possibly the D gene is TRBD1, per 5 matching bases. The germline V gene yields MDHEN for CDR1 and SYDVKM for CDR2. There are 12 amino acids in the CDR3, from cysteine to phenylalanine inclusive. The kept DNA is CDR3 alone, 36 bases in frame from the first base. V sheds 7 bases and J sheds 13 bases, leaving 16 bases between their ends.